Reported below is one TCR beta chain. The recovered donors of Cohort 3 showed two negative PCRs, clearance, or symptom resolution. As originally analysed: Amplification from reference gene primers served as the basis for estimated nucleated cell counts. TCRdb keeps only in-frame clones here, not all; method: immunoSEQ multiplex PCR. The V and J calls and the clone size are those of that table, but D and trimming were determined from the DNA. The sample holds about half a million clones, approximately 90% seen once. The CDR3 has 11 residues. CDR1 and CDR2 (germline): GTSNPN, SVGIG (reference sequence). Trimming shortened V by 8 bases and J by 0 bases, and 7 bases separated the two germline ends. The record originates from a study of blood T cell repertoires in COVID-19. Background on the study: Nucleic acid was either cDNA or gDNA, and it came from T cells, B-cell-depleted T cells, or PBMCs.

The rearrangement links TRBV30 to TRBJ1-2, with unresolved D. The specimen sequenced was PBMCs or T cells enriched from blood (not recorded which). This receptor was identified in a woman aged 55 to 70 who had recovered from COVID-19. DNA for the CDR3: TGTGCCGGTTCAGCTAACTATGGCTACACCTTC. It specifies CAGSANYGYTF.